This TCR beta chain was obtained from a study of T-cell memory formation after mild COVID-19. Study observations and caveats: The SARS-CoV-2 specificity of second-wave clones reaching peak at day 37 remained unverified. Of the contracting clones, CD4+ ones lay mainly in CM and EM, and CD8+ ones in EMRA.

Worth noting for this clonotype: Its antigen is unknown.

TCRdb analysed the 5' RACE reads with MiXCR anew, one entry per CDR3 protein. The sample records hundreds of thousands of distinct CDR3 sequences, roughly 18% being singletons. The germline V and J ends were trimmed by 2 bases and 6 bases, with 11 bases remaining between them. The germline V gene encodes CDR1 SGHKS and CDR2 YYEKEE (reference sequence). The CDR3 loop spans 13 amino acids. Material for sequencing was PBMCs or a T cell subset sorted from them (not recorded which). The clonotype was recovered from an adult woman who had mild COVID-19 (a few samples of this study predate the infection). Cell type and time point are not known. The genes are TRBV5-5 and TRBJ1-1; D unclear. The DNA of the CDR3 is TGTGCCAGCAGCTTAGTTCTGGGTGCTGAAGCTTTCTTT. It encodes CASSLVLGAEAFF. The whole variable domain, remainder taken from reference TRBV5-5 and TRBJ1-1, is DAGVTQSPTHLIKTRGQQVTLRCSPISGHKSVSWYQQVLGQGPQFIFQYYEKEERGRGNFPDRFSARQFPNYSSELNVNALLLGDSALYLCASSLVLGAEAFFGQGTRLTVV.